One sample yielded the 23 T cell receptor beta chains listed below, sequenced in a study of brain T cells in children with intractable seizures (dated by TCRdb to 2020 to 2023). Library generation was performed with the immunoSEQ multiplex PCR assay. In TCRdb, the immuneACCESS table is reduced to in-frame sequences with V and J assigned. These tables do not hold every clone; where another copy was compared, an unresolved V gene accounts for under half, and the others remain unexplained. The sample table holds about 7,400 clones, of which 73% were seen once. The ten largest account for around 8.2% of the sample. Read against the paper, the sample's time point label means: resected brain tissue, or blood drawn just prior to surgery. The surgery cases showing the highest brain T cell transcript signatures were chosen for TCR beta chain sequencing of brain tissue and, when available, of blood. This sample comprised resected brain tissue, obtained at surgery. These receptors all stem from a boy younger than two with tuberous sclerosis and intractable seizures.

This clone was detected only a few times. This rearrangement joins TRBV6-5 to TRBJ2-7; weak D call: TRBD2 (6 bases). The CDR3 is 11 residues long. Germline CDR1 MNHEY, CDR2 SVGAGI. Trimming cost V 7 bases and J 9 bases, with 13 bases left between them. The CDR3 sequence: CASTLLGRQYF. The CDR3, as DNA: TGTGCCAGCACTCTTCTCGGGAGGCAGTACTTC.

The chain carries TRBV5-6 and TRBJ2-2; the D is unclear. CDR1 and CDR2 from the germline V gene are SGHDT and YYEEEE. Trimming removed 3 bases from V and 2 bases from J, with 14 bases in between. The CDR3 sequence is 16 residues long. The CDR3 sequence is CASSSPTFINTGELFF. CDR3 coding DNA: TGTGCCAGCAGCTCTCCGACTTTTATTAACACCGGGGAGCTGTTTTTT.

There are a few counts of this clone. The chain uses TRBV6-5 and TRBJ1-2; D is ambiguous. CDR1 MNHEY and CDR2 SVGAGI come from the germline V gene. V was cut by 2 bases and J by 1 base, with 5 bases left in between. This CDR3 is 13 amino acids long. CDR3: CASSYRDNYGYTF. The DNA for the CDR3 is TGTGCCAGCAGTTACAGGGATAACTATGGCTACACCTTC.

J is TRBJ2-7 and V is TRBV5-1; maybe TRBD2 (5 bases). The CDR3 has 13 amino acids. The germline V gene has CDR1 SGHRS and CDR2 YFSETQ. V was cut by 3 bases and J by 3 bases, with 10 bases left in between. The CDR3 region is CASSSGINYEQYF. CDR3 coding DNA: TGCGCCAGCAGCTCCGGGATCAACTACGAGCAGTACTTC.

This chain joins TRBV29-1 and TRBJ1-2; 8 positions agree with TRBD1. From germline, CDR1 is SQVTM and CDR2 ANQGSEA. This CDR3 has 12 amino acids. V shed 6 bases, J shed 4 bases, and the junction held 4 bases outside the gene matches. The CDR3 DNA sequence: TGCAGCGTAGGTGACAGGGGCTATGGCTACACCTTC. Protein product: CSVGDRGYGYTF.

The J gene is TRBJ1-2, the V gene TRBV30; TRBD1 is a possible D gene (6 bases). With 5 bases removed from V and 2 bases from J, the gap between germline ends came to 15 bases. CDR1 and CDR2 (germline): GTSNPN, SVGIG (reference sequence). The CDR3 totals 14 residues. DNA of the CDR3: TGTGCCTGGGGGACACCAACCCGAAACTATGGCTACACCTTC. As protein: CAWGTPTRNYGYTF. Complete variable domain (other parts from reference TRBV30 and TRBJ1-2): SQTIHQWPATLVQPVGSPLSLECTVEGTSNPNLYWYRQAAGRGLQLLFYSVGIGQISSEVPQNLSASRPQDRQFILSSKKLLLSDSGFYLCAWGTPTRNYGYTFGSGTRLTVV.

This clone has more than one count but fewer than ten. The J gene is TRBJ1-5, the V gene TRBV7-9; 7 nucleotides line up with TRBD1. Germline loops: CDR1 SEHNR, CDR2 FQNEAQ (reference sequence). This CDR3 has 12 residues. V shed 5 bases, J shed 7 bases, and the junction held 2 bases outside the gene matches. CDR3 sequence reads: CASSLGGQPQHF. The CDR3 nucleotides are TGTGCCAGCAGCCTAGGGGGCCAGCCCCAGCATTTT.

This chain uses TRBV21-1 with TRBJ2-3; no DNA check was done on the table's D call, TRBD2. TRBV21-1 is given as a pseudogene. CDR3 size: 14 residues. The CDR3 sequence: CASSKGLAGDTQYF. CDR3 DNA: TGTGCCAGCAGCAAAGGACTAGCGGGAGATACGCAGTATTTT.

The chain employs TRBV2 and TRBJ1-1; D might be TRBD1 (5 bases). The CDR3 is 14 residues long. The V gene lost 2 bases and the J gene lost 3 bases, with 10 bases spanning the gap. Germline V CDR1 and CDR2: SNHLY, FYNNEI. CDR3 loop: CASSESGAYTEAFF. The CDR3 DNA reads as TGTGCCAGCAGTGAATCCGGGGCGTACACTGAAGCTTTCTTT. Supplemented by reference TRBV2 and TRBJ1-1, the full variable domain reads EPEVTQTPSHQVTQMGQEVILRCVPISNHLYFYWYRQILGQKVEFLVSFYNNEISEKSEIFDDQFSVERPDGSNFTLKIRSTKLEDSAMYFCASSESGAYTEAFFGQGTRLTVV.

The gene calls are TRBV6-6 and TRBJ1-2; D not certain. Germline values: CDR1 MNHNY, CDR2 SVGAGI (reference sequence). The CDR3 covers 12 residues. Trimming shortened V by 10 bases and J by 5 bases, and 14 bases separated the two germline ends. CDR3 nucleotides: TGTGCCATCCTAGTTATGGGGTATGGCTACACCTTC. It translates to CAILVMGYGYTF.

The chain uses TRBV11-3 and TRBJ2-7; D not certain. This CDR3 has 14 amino acids. V was cut by 5 bases and J by 2 bases, with 13 bases left in between. Germline loops: CDR1 SGHNT, CDR2 YENEEA. CDR3 nucleotides: TGTGCCAGCAGCCCAAATCACGACCCCTACGAGCAGTACTTC. This translates into CASSPNHDPYEQYF.

The chain employs TRBV7-6 and TRBJ2-2; unclear D gene. CDR3 length: 10 residues. Per germline, CDR1 SGHVS and CDR2 FNYEAQ. The DNA for the CDR3 is TGTGCGCTGGACACCGGGGAGCTGTTTTTT. Translating it yields CALDTGELFF.

The rearrangement links TRBV7-2 to TRBJ2-1, with D maybe TRBD2 (6 bases). The germline gives CDR1 SGHTA, CDR2 FQGNSA. This CDR3 has 16 residues. V was pared by 4 bases and J by 0 bases, with 13 bases between. This CDR3 reads CASSSPPGGSYNEQFF. The CDR3 nucleotides read TGTGCCAGCAGCTCCCCGCCCGGGGGCTCCTACAATGAGCAGTTCTTC.

In this sample, this clone is medium-sized. V usage is TRBV10-2 and J usage is TRBJ1-1; perhaps TRBD1 as D (5 bases). CDR1 and CDR2 from the germline V gene are WSHSY and SAAADI. Trimming shortened V by 8 bases and J by 4 bases, and 11 bases separated the two germline ends. CDR3 length: 12 amino acids. The CDR3 reads CASLQGGTEAFF. The CDR3 DNA is TGCGCCAGCCTGCAGGGAGGCACTGAAGCTTTCTTT.

The chain recombines TRBV11-2 with TRBJ2-1; 9 bases are shared with TRBD2. Germline CDR1 is SGHAT and CDR2 is FQNNGV. CDR3 size: 15 residues. V lost 5 bases to trimming and J lost 6 bases; unmatched junction nucleotides: 8. The CDR3 reads CASSRWASGTNEQFF. The CDR3 nucleotides are TGTGCCAGCAGCAGATGGGCTAGCGGGACCAATGAGCAGTTCTTC.

The rearrangement links TRBV11-3 to TRBJ1-4, with no clear D. With 4 bases removed from V and 7 bases from J, the gap between germline ends came to 4 bases. CDR1 and CDR2 (germline): SGHNT, YENEEA. This CDR3 spans 11 amino acids. This chain's CDR3 is CASSSLEKLFF. CDR3 DNA sequence: TGTGCCAGCAGCTCCCTTGAAAAACTGTTTTTT.

This clone was recorded once. This chain joins TRBV10-3 and TRBJ2-2; TRBD1 matches at 9 bases. Germline loops: CDR1 ENHRY, CDR2 SYGVKD. V trimming: 2 bases; J trimming: 4 bases; junction bases outside the gene matches: 8. The CDR3 loop spans 17 amino acids. The CDR3 reads CAISEHRDRVPTGELFF. For the CDR3, the DNA is TGTGCCATCAGTGAGCACCGGGACAGGGTCCCCACCGGGGAGCTGTTTTTT.

This sequence joins TRBV5-6 and TRBJ2-5, with 9 bases that match TRBD2. V was clipped by 0 bases and J by 0 bases; unmatched bases: 12. The germline V gene has CDR1 SGHDT and CDR2 YYEEEE. CDR3 length: 19 residues. The CDR3 sequence: CASSLAAGGSTGYQETQYF. The CDR3 DNA reads as TGTGCCAGCAGCTTGGCTGCGGGAGGGTCAACGGGGTACCAAGAGACCCAGTACTTC.

The gene calls are TRBV11-2 and TRBJ2-7; D is perhaps TRBD1 (5 bases). V gave up 4 bases and J gave up 6 bases, with 28 bases separating them. Germline CDR1 is SGHAT and CDR2 is FQNNGV. The CDR3 totals 18 residues. The CDR3 is CASSCGGMAGLSLCEQYF. The CDR3 DNA sequence: TGTGCCAGCAGCTGCGGCGGTATGGCAGGGCTTTCTCTCTGCGAGCAGTACTTC.

J is TRBJ2-5 and V is TRBV2; 8 nucleotides agree with TRBD1. Germline V gene data show CDR1 as SNHLY and CDR2 as FYNNEI. The CDR3 contains 14 residues. J lost 2 bases, V lost 6 bases, and 5 bases had no gene match. The CDR3 DNA reads as TGTGCCAGCAGGAGTCGGACAGGGCAAGAGACCCAGTACTTC. As protein: CASRSRTGQETQYF.

This sequence joins TRBV19 and TRBJ2-2, with 9 bases fitting TRBD1. The trim removed 7 bases at V and 7 bases at J, leaving 10 bases unmatched. The CDR3 length is 15 residues. Germline V lookup: CDR1 LNHDA, CDR2 SQIVND (reference sequence). The CDR3 nucleotides are TGTGCCAGTACCTTGGACAGGGGATATGACGGGGAGCTGTTTTTT. Its protein product is CASTLDRGYDGELFF.

The chain couples TRBV24-1 to TRBJ2-1; TRBD2 might be the D (6 bases). V lost 0 bases to trimming and J lost 8 bases, with 16 bases between them. The CDR3 loop spans 16 amino acids. The germline V gene encodes CDR1 KGHDR and CDR2 SFDVKD. The CDR3 is CATSDLPRGGGDEQFF. The CDR3 bases are TGTGCCACCAGTGATTTGCCGCGGGGAGGTGGCGATGAGCAGTTCTTC.

This clone has only a few counts. V and J are TRBV15 and TRBJ1-4; D gene unclear. Germline CDR1 LNHNV, CDR2 YYDKDF (reference sequence). The CDR3 is 15 amino acids. Trimming cost V 1 base and J 0 bases, with 6 bases left between them. CDR3 in amino acids: CATSRGLATNEKLFF. The CDR3 DNA sequence: TGTGCCACCAGCAGAGGATTGGCAACTAATGAAAAACTGTTTTTT.